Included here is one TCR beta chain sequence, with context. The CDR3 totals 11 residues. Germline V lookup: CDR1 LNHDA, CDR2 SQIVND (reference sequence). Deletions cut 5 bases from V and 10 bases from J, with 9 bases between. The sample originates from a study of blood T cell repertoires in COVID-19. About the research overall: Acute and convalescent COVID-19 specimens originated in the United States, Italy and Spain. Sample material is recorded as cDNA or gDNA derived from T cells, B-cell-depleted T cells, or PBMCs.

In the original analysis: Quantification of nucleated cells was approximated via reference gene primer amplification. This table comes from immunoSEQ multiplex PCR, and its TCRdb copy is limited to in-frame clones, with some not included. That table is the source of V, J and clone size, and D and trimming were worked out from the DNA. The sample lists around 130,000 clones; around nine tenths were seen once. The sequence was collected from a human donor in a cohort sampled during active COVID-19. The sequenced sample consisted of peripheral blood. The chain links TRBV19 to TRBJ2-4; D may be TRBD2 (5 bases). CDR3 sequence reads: CASSLGVIQYF. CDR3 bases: TGTGCCAGTAGTTTGGGAGTGATTCAGTACTTC.